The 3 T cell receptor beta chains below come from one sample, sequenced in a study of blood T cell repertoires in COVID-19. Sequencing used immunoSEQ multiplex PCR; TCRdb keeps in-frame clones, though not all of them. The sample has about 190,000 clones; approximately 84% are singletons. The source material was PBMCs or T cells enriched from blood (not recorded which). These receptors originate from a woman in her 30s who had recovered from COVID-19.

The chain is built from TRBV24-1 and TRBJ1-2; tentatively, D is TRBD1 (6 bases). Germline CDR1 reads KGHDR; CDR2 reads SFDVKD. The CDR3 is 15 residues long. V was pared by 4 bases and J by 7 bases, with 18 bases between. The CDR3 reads CATSDPSDQGLGYTF. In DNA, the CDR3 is TGTGCCACCAGTGACCCTTCCGACCAGGGGCTTGGCTACACCTTC.

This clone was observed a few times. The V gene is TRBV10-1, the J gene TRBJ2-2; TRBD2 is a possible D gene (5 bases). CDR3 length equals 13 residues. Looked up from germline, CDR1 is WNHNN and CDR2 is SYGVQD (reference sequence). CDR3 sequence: CATTRGNTGELFF. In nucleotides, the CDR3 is TGCGCAACTACCCGGGGAAACACCGGGGAGCTGTTTTTT.

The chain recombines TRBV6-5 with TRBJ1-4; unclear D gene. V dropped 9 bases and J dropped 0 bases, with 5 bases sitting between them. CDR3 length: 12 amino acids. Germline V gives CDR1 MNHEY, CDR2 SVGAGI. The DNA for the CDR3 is TGTGCCAGTCGAGCAACTAATGAAAAACTGTTTTTT. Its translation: CASRATNEKLFF.